The 7 T cell receptor beta chains presented below share a single source sample, sequenced in a study of blood T cells in healthy people across ages. Sample-barcoded 5' priming and a J-beta primer mix drove a second PCR of roughly 6 to 12 cycles. MiXCR was run by TCRdb on the 5' RACE reads, yielding one entry per CDR3 protein. The profile shows approximately 320,000 distinct CDR3 sequences, 25% to 30% of them singletons. The sequenced sample consisted of blood. Receptors originate from a woman in her 70s in good health.

This clonotype has just a few counts. Given a much more abundant clone one base away, this may be a read error. The rearrangement links TRBV20-1 to TRBJ2-7, with D uncertain. This CDR3 is built from 13 residues. Germline V CDR1 and CDR2: DFQATT, SNEGSKA (reference sequence). The CDR3 DNA follows: TGCAGTGCCGTGGACGCCACCTACAATGAGCAGCTCTTC. Residues: CSAVDATYNEQLF.

This chain joins TRBV20-1 and TRBJ1-1, with unresolved D. V lost 3 bases and J 5 bases, leaving 7 bases between the germline ends. The CDR3 runs to 11 residues. Germline CDR1 DFQATT, CDR2 SNEGSKA (reference sequence). The CDR3: CSARVGTEAFF. In DNA form, the CDR3 reads TGCAGTGCTAGGGTAGGGACTGAAGCTTTCTTT.

The J gene is TRBJ1-1, the V gene TRBV28; D call uncertain. Germline CDR1 is MDHEN and CDR2 is SYDVKM. The CDR3 sequence is 14 residues long. Trimming took off 1 base at V and 5 bases at J, with 11 bases between the two ends. CDR3 amino acids: CASSLFGERTEAFF. The DNA for the CDR3 is TGTGCCAGCAGTTTATTCGGAGAAAGGACTGAAGCTTTCTTT.

The chain links TRBV3-1 to TRBJ1-5; D is undetermined. The germline gives CDR1 LGHDT, CDR2 YNNKEL (reference sequence). This CDR3 has 15 amino acids. V lost 1 base, J lost 4 bases, and 11 bases lay in between. The CDR3 region is CASSQGVTGNQPQHF. The DNA of the CDR3 is TGTGCCAGCAGCCAAGGGGTGACGGGGAATCAGCCCCAGCATTTT.

The CDR3, as DNA: TGCAGTGCTCTCGACAGGGGCGCCTATAATTCACCCCTCCACTTT. Amino acids: CSALDRGAYNSPLHF. The rearrangement uses TRBV20-1 and TRBJ1-6; 8 bases match TRBD1. The CDR3 runs 15 residues. Trimming removed 5 bases from V and 2 bases from J; junction bases left unmatched: 5. The V gene's germline CDR1 is DFQATT and CDR2 SNEGSKA (reference sequence).

The chain links TRBV9 to TRBJ2-1, with D possibly TRBD2 on 5 matching bases. In germline, CDR1 is SGDLS, CDR2 YYNGEE. Trimming shortened V by 7 bases and J by 1 base, and 15 bases separated the two germline ends. The CDR3 totals 15 residues. For the CDR3, the DNA is TGTGCCAGCTCCGACTCGCCGGGGTCCTACAATGAGCAGTTCTTC. Its protein is CASSDSPGSYNEQFF.

Comments on this clonotype: The junction differs from germline at one of its ends, possibly a read error. V is TRBV24-1 and J is TRBJ2-7; D is undetermined. Germline V gene sequence: CDR1 KGHDR, CDR2 SFDVKD. The CDR3 length is 14 residues. Written as DNA, the CDR3 is TGTGCCACCAATGATTTGGTCAGGCCCTACGAGCAGTACTTC. Encoded protein: CATNDLVRPYEQYF.